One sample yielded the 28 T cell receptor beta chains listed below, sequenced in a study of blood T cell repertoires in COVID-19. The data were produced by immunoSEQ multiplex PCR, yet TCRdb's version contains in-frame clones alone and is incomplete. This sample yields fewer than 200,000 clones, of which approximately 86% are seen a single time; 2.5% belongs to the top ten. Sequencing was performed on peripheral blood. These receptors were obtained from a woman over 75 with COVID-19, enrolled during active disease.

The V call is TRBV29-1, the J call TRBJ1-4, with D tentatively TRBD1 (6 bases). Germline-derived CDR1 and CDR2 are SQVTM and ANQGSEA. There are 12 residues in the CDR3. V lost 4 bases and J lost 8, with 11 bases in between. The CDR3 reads CSVGGLGEKLFF. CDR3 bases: TGCAGCGTTGGGGGGCTCGGGGAAAAACTGTTTTTT.

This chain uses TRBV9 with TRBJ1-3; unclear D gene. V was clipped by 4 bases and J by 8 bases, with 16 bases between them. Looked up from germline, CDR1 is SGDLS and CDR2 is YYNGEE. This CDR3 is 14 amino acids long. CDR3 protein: CASSSGGPEDTIYF. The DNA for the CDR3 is TGTGCCAGCAGCAGTGGCGGTCCGGAGGACACCATATATTTT. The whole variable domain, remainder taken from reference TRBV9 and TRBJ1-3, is DSGVTQTPKHLITATGQRVTLRCSPRSGDLSVYWYQQSLDQGLQFLIQYYNGEERAKGNILERFSAQQFPDLHSELNLSSLELGDSALYFCASSSGGPEDTIYFGEGSWLTVV.

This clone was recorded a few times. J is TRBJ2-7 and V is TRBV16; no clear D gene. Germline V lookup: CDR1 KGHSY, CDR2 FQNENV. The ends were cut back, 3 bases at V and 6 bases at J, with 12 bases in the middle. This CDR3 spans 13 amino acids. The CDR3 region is CASSQSQLLEQYF. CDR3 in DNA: TGTGCCAGCAGCCAGTCTCAACTTCTCGAGCAGTACTTC.

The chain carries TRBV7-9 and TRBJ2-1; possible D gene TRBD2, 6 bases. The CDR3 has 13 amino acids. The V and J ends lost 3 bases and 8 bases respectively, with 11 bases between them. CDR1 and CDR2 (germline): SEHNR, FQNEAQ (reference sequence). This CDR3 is CASSFGGIDEQFF. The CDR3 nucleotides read TGTGCCAGCAGCTTCGGGGGAATAGATGAGCAGTTCTTC.

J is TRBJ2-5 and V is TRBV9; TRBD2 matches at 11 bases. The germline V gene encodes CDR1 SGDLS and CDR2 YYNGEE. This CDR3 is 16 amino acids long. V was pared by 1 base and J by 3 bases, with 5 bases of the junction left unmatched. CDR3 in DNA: TGTGCCAGCAGCGTAACTAGCGGGAGTAACGAAGAGACCCAGTACTTC. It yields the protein CASSVTSGSNEETQYF.

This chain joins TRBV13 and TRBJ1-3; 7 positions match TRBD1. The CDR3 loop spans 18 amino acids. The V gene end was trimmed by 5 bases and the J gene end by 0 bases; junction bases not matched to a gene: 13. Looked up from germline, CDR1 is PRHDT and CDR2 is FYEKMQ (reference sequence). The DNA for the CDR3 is TGTGCCAGCAGCCCGCGCGGACAGGCTGGGTCCTCTGGAAACACCATATATTTT. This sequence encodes CASSPRGQAGSSGNTIYF.

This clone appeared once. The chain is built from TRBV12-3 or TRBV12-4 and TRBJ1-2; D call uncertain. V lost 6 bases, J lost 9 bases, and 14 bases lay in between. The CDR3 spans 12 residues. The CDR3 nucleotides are TGTGCCAGCAGAACTGGCGGGGAGAGCTACACCTTC. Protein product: CASRTGGESYTF.

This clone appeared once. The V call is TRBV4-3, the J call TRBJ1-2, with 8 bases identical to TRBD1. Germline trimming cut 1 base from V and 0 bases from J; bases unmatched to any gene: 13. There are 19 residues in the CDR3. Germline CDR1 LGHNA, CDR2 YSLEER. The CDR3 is CASSQVFSGGVGANYGYTF. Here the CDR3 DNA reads TGCGCCAGCAGCCAAGTATTCTCAGGGGGCGTAGGGGCTAACTATGGCTACACCTTC.

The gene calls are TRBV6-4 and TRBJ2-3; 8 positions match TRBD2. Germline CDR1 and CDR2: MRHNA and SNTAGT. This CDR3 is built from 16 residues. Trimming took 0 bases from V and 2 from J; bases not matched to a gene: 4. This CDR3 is CASSDSAGGPTDTQYF. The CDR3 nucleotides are TGTGCCAGCAGTGACTCCGCGGGAGGCCCCACAGATACGCAGTATTTT.

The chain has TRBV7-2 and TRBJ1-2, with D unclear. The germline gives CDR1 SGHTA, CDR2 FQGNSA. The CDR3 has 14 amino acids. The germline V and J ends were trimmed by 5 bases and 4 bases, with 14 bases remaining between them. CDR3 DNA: TGTGCCAGCAGCCCTGGGCCAAACCTCTATGGCTACACCTTC. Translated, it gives CASSPGPNLYGYTF.

CDR3 DNA: TGTGCCAGCAGCCCGGGACAGATCAACACCGGGGAGCTGTTTTTT. It yields the protein CASSPGQINTGELFF. The chain recombines TRBV7-2 with TRBJ2-2; 7 nucleotides match TRBD1. Losses at the gene ends were 5 bases for V and 2 bases for J; bases not matched to a gene: 5. Germline assignment: CDR1 SGHTA and CDR2 FQGNSA. The CDR3 length is 15 residues.

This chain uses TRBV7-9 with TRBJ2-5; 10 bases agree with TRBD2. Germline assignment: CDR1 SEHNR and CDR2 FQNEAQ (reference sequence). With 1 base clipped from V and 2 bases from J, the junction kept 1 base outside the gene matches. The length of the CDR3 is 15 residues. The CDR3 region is CASSLGSGGQETQYF. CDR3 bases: TGTGCCAGCAGCTTAGGTAGCGGGGGGCAAGAGACCCAGTACTTC.

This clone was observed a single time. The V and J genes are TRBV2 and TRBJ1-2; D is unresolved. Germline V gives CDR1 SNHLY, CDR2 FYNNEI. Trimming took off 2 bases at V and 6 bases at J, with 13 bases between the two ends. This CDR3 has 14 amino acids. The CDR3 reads CASSELQVLDGYTF. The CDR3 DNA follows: TGTGCCAGCAGTGAACTCCAGGTCTTAGATGGCTACACCTTC.

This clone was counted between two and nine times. This CDR3 reads CASSSLAGRTDTQYF. CDR3 coding DNA: TGTGCCAGCAGCTCCCTAGCGGGACGCACAGATACGCAGTATTTT. This rearrangement joins TRBV7-2 to TRBJ2-3; 9 nucleotides agree with TRBD2. Trimming at V came to 4 bases and at J to 1 base, leaving 3 bases not matched to a gene. CDR3 size: 15 residues. The germline gives CDR1 SGHTA, CDR2 FQGNSA. Complete variable domain (other parts from reference TRBV7-2 and TRBJ2-3): GAGVSQSPSNKVTEKGKDVELRCDPISGHTALYWYRQSLGQGLEFLIYFQGNSAPDKSGLPSDRFSAERTGGSVSTLTIQRTQQEDSAVYLCASSSLAGRTDTQYFGPGTRLTVL.

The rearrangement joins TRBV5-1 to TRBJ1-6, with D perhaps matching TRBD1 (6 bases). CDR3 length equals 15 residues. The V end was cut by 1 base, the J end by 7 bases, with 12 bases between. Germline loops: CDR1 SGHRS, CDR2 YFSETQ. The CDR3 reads CASSLKDSQNSPLHF. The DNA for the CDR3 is TGCGCCAGCAGCTTGAAGGACAGCCAAAATTCACCCCTCCACTTT.

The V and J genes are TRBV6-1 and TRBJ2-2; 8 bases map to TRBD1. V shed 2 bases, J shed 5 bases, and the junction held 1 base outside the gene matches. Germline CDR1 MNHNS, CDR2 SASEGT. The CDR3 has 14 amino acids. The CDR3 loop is CASSETGGTGELFF. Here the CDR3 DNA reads TGTGCCAGCAGTGAAACAGGGGGGACCGGGGAGCTGTTTTTT.

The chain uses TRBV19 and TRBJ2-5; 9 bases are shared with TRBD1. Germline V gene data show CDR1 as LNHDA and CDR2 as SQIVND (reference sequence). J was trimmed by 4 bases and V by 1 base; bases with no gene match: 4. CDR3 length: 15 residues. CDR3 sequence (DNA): TGTGCCAGTAGTATAGGGACAGGGGTCGGAGAGACCCAGTACTTC. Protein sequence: CASSIGTGVGETQYF.

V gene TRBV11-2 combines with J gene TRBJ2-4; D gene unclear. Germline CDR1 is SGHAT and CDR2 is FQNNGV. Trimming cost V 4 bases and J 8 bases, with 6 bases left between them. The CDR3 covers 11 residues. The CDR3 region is CASSSYDIQYF. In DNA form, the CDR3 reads TGTGCCAGCAGCTCCTACGACATTCAGTACTTC.

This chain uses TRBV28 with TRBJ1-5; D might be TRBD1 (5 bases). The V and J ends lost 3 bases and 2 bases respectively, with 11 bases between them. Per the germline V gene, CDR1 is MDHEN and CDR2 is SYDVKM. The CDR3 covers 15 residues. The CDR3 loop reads CASSLEGRGNQPQHF. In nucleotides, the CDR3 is TGTGCCAGCAGTTTGGAAGGCAGGGGCAATCAGCCCCAGCATTTT.

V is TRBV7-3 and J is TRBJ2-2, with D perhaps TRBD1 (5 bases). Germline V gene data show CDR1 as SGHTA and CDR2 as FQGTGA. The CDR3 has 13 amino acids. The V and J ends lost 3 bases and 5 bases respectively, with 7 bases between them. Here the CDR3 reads CASSFQGTGELFF. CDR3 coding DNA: TGTGCCAGCAGCTTCCAGGGTACCGGGGAGCTGTTTTTT.

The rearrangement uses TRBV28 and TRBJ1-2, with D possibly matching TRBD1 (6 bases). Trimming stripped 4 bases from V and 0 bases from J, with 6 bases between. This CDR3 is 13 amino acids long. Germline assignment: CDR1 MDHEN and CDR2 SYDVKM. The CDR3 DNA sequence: TGTGCCAGCAGTTACAGGGCTAACTATGGCTACACCTTC. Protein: CASSYRANYGYTF.

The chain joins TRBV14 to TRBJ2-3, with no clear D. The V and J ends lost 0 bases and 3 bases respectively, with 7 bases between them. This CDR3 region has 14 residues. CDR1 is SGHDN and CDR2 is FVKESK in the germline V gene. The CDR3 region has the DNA TGTGCCAGCAGCCAAGATCTAGGTACAGATACGCAGTATTTT. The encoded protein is CASSQDLGTDTQYF.

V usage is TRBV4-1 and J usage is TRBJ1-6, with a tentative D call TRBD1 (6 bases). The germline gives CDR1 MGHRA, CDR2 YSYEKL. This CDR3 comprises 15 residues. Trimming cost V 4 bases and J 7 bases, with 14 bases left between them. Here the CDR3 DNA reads TGCGCCAGCAGCCCCGGGGGGGCACGGAATTCACCCCTCCACTTT. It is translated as CASSPGGARNSPLHF.

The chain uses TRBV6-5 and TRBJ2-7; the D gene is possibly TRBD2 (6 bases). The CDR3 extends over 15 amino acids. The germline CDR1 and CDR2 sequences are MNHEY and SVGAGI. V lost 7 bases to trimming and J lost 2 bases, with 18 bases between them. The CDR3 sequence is CASTPGGTGPYEQYF. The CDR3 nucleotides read TGTGCCAGCACCCCTGGAGGGACGGGCCCCTACGAGCAGTACTTC.

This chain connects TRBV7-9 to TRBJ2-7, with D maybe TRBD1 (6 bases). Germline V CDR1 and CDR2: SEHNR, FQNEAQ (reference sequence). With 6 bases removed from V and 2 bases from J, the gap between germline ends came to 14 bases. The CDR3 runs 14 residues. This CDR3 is CASSPRGATYEQYF. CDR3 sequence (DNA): TGTGCCAGCAGTCCCAGGGGTGCAACCTACGAGCAGTACTTC.

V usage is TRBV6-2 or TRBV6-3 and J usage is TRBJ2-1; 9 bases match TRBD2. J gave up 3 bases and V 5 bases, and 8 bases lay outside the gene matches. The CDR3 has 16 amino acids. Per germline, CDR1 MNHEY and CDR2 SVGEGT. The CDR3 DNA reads TGTGCCAGCAGTCCAGGGAGTAGCGGGAGCTACAATGAGCAGTTCTTC. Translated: CASSPGSSGSYNEQFF.

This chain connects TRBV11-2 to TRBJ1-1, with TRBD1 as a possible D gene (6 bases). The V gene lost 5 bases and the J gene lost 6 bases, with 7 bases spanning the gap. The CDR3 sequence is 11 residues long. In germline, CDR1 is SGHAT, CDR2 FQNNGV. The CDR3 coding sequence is TGTGCCAGCAGCCCAGGGGCTGAAGCTTTCTTT. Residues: CASSPGAEAFF.

The CDR3 bases are TGTGCCAGCAGCCAAGTCTCCTCAGGTTTAGCCAAAAACATTCAGTACTTC. Its translation: CASSQVSSGLAKNIQYF. The chain links TRBV3-1 (or the pseudogene TRBV3-2) to TRBJ2-4, with D unclear. The CDR3 is made up of 17 amino acids. V shed 1 base and J shed 0 bases, with 13 bases lying between them. Germline CDR1 and CDR2: LGHDT and YNNKEL (reference sequence).